Reported below is one TCR beta chain. Antigen specificity is unknown. This sample was included in a study of cytomegalovirus exposure and HLA in healthy donors. Study background: Around 77 million unique TCRs from HLA-typed donors made up an early data release. Genotyping showed around 80% of a few hundred donors falling in the Caucasian-associated ancestry cluster. Whole-study findings and limits: V- and J-gene trimming of TCR beta was linked (in a later analysis) to a missense DCLRE1C variant.

PCR primers comprised 60 Vbeta and 13 Jbeta primers. Data came from immunoSEQ multiplex PCR; TCRdb stores just in-frame clones and leaves some out. This table holds 85,000 to 100,000 clones, 81% found once. These donors, healthy bone marrow donors, were studied. The CDR3 totals 12 residues. The V end was cut by 2 bases, the J end by 5 bases, with 9 bases between. The V gene's germline CDR1 is GTSNPN and CDR2 SVGIG (reference sequence). Sequencing input: PBMCs. The chain has TRBV30 and TRBJ2-5, with D possibly matching TRBD2 (5 bases). This clonotype was sampled from a girl under 10 years old in good health and CMV-seropositive. The CDR3 loop is CAWSLGGETQYF. The DNA for the CDR3 is TGTGCCTGGAGTCTTGGCGGGGAGACCCAGTACTTC.